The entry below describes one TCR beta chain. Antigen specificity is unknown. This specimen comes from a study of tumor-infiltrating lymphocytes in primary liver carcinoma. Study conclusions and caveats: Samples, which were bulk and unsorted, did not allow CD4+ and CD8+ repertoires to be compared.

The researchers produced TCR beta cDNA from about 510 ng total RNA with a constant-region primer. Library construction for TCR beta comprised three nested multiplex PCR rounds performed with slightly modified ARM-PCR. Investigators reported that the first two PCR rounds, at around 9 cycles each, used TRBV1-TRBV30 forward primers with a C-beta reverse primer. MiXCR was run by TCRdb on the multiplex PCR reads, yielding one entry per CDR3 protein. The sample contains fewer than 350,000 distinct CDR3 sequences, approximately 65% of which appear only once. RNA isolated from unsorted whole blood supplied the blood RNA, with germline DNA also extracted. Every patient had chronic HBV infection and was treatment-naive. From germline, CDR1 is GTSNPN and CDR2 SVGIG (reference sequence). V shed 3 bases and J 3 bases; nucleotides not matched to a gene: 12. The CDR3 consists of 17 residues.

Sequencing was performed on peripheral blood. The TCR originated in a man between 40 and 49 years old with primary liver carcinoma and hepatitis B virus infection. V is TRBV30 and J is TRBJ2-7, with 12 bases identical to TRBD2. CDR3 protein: CAWSAGLTSGRHYEQYF. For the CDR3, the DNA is TGTGCCTGGAGCGCAGGGTTAACTAGCGGGAGGCACTACGAGCAGTACTTC.